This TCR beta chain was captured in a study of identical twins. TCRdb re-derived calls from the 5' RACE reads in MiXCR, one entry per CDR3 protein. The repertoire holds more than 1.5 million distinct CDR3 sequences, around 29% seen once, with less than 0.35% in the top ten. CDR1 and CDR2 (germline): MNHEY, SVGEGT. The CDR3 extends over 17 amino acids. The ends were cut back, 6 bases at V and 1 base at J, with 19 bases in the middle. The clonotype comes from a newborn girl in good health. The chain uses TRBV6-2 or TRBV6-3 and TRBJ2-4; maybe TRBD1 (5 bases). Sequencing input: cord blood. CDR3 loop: CASSPHRVAGAKNIQYF. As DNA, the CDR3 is TGTGCCAGCAGCCCCCATCGGGTGGCAGGGGCCAAAAACATTCAGTACTTC.